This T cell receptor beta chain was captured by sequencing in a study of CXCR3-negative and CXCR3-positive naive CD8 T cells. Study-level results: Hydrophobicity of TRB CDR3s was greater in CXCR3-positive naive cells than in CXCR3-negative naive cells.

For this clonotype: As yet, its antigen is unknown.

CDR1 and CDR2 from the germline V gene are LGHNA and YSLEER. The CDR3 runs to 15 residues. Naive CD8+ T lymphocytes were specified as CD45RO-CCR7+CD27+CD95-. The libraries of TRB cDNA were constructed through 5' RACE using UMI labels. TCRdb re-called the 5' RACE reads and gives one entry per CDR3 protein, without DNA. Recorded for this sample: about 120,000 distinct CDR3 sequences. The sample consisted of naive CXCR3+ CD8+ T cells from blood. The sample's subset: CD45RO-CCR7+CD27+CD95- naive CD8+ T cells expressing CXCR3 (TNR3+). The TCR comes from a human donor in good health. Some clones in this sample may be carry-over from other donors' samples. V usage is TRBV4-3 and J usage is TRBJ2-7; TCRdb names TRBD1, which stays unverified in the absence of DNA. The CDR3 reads CASSQDLNYRDEQYF.